This T cell receptor (beta chain) appears in the sequencing data of a study of blood T cell repertoires in COVID-19 (dated by TCRdb to 2019 to 2021). About the investigation overall: Collaborator samples came from the United States, Italy and Spain and covered acute and convalescent phases of COVID-19. Subjects who had been exposed to COVID-19, were actively infected with it, or had recovered from it provided the deeply sampled blood TCRbeta repertoires that made up the dataset. The material from the prospective study consisted of cDNA or gDNA derived from T cells, B-cell-depleted T cells, or PBMCs. The samples were drawn from two sources: the first 160 participants of the ongoing ImmuneRACE study, and over 950 subjects contributed by 6 global collaborators. The repertoires were made available in a free public database intended to serve as a resource for research on the immune response to SARS-CoV-2. The sample metadata nearly always contained a de-identified subject ID, COVID-19 status, age in years and sex. Where HLA class I and class II types were available, the types were taken from metadata supplied by the sample provider, not from assay-based typing.

Findings and caveats that apply to the study as a whole: How much clinical and demographic metadata was included differed by source and by participant, and the metadata was provided uncurated.

The immunoSEQ Assay, a bias-controlled multiplex PCR, was used to amplify TCRbeta CDR3 regions from genomic DNA. In the source study's methods: Nucleated cell counts per sample were estimated from amplification of reference gene primers within the assay. Sequence reads were collapsed and filtered to measure the absolute abundance of every unique TCRbeta CDR3 rearrangement. For each sample, productive Simpson clonality was calculated by taking the square root of Simpson's diversity index across productive rearrangements. The table comes from immuneACCESS by way of TCRdb, which keeps in-frame sequences with V and J called. Part of the clones is missing from these tables; in studies checked, under half for an unresolved V gene and the rest for unknown reasons. The V and J calls and clone size were taken over from that table, and D and trimming were inferred from the DNA. This sample lists approximately 340,000 clones; 80% to 90% were detected once. Of the sample, roughly a tenth is held by the ten largest clones.

Taken from the germline V gene (reference sequence), the CDR1 and CDR2 loops are LGHDT and YNNKEL. Spanning cysteine to phenylalanine, the CDR3 consists of 14 amino acids. Just CDR3 DNA is preserved here, 42 bases in frame from base 1. V lost 8 bases and J lost 4 bases, and the count of bases not matched to a germline gene is 6. As to this clone: The antigen this receptor binds is unknown. Base qualities are missing; no much larger clone stands one base away.

One collaborating source in Seattle enrolled patients during active infection and followed them longitudinally through the course of disease. Whole blood was collected in K2EDTA tubes by collaborating institutions according to the institutions' own protocols. For TCRbeta analysis, collaborators shipped samples in one of three forms: frozen whole blood, isolated PBMCs, or DNA extracted from either of those sample types. The sequence was obtained from a man aged 25 to 40 with COVID-19, enrolled during active disease. The chain is made from TRBV3-1 (or the pseudogene TRBV3-2) and TRBJ2-3; 10 junctional bases match TRBD2. Sequenced sample: peripheral blood. DNA sequence: TGTGCCAGCTATTCTAGCGGGGGAGCAGATACGCAGTATTTT. It specifies CASYSSGGADTQYF.